This TCR beta chain appears in the sequencing data of a study of blood T cell repertoires in COVID-19. Study-level background: COVID-19 samples, acute and convalescent, were from the United States, Italy and Spain. Sources were T cells, B-cell-depleted T cells, or PBMCs; the material itself was cDNA or gDNA.

Trimming took 4 bases from V and 0 from J, leaving 11 bases between them. CDR3 length: 15 residues. CDR1 is SGDLS, CDR2 YYNGEE, per germline. In the authors' methods: By means of reference gene primer amplification, nucleated cell counts were estimated. Only in-frame clones appear in the TCRdb table, and some are missing; sequencing was by immunoSEQ multiplex PCR. V and J calls plus clone size are reproduced from that table; the DNA served to infer D and trimming. In the table there are some 150,000 clones, 88% of which are singletons. Donors were grouped by their self-reported clinical history. The sample taken for sequencing was PBMCs or T cells enriched from blood (not recorded which). The V call is TRBV9, the J call TRBJ1-3; D not resolved. The sequence was collected from a woman under 40 with acute COVID-19. This chain's CDR3 is CASSSRGDSGNTIYF. The CDR3 DNA sequence: TGTGCCAGCAGCTCCCGAGGTGACTCTGGAAACACCATATATTTT.